This T cell receptor (beta chain) was sequenced in a study of OX40 agonist ivuxolimab in advanced cancers. Study as a whole: Ivuxolimab was administered intravenously to patients at 0.01 to 10 mg/kg every 2 weeks. Study-level points and caveats: Low normalized clonal expansion also occurred in some nonresponding patients. Dose levels from 0.1 to 3.0 mg/kg saw CD4+ and CD8+ blood T cells expand clonally by week 6.

The table came from immunoSEQ multiplex PCR; TCRdb's copy has only in-frame clones and leaves some out. This sample has over 70,000 clones, with 80% to 90% found just once. V trimming: 3 bases; J trimming: 4 bases; junction bases outside the gene matches: 4. The CDR3 length is 14 residues. From germline, CDR1 is MDHEN and CDR2 SYDVKM. Autoimmune disease history or systemic immunosuppression was exclusionary. Turning to this clone: Its antigen is not known.

This TCR was recovered from an adult with an advanced solid tumor such as melanoma, head and neck, liver or kidney cancer. The sample was CD4+ or CD8+ T cells sorted from blood, taken in a trial of the OX40 agonist ivuxolimab. The chain carries TRBV28 and TRBJ2-5; TRBD2 matches 8 bases. As DNA, the CDR3 is TGTGCCAGCAGTTTCGAGCGGGGGAGAGAGACCCAGTACTTC. Its protein product is CASSFERGRETQYF.